This T cell receptor (beta chain) derives from a study of shared clonotypes between healthy human individuals. The split of CD4+ cells yielded CD45RA+ naive and CD45RA-negative memory subsets. It was across several immunoSEQ plates that each subset's genomic DNA was evenly split. Measured with immunoSEQ multiplex PCR; TCRdb has only the in-frame clones, and not every one. The sample consists of almost 750,000 clones, 55% to 75% of them appearing once. General observations from the study: Estimated richness values were generally larger in naive subsets than in memory subsets. For sorted subsets, rarefaction showed incomplete sequencing despite large depth.

The V end lost 6 bases, the J end lost 5 bases, and 14 bases lay between the germline ends. Germline V gene lookup returns CDR1 MNHNY and CDR2 SVGAGI (reference sequence). The CDR3 is 13 residues long. This clone was seen a few times. Its antigen is currently unknown. Sequences were obtained from memory CD4+ T cells sorted from blood. Stated subset: CD45RA-negative fraction. The TCR comes from a woman in her thirties in good health. The chain recombines TRBV6-6 with TRBJ2-7, with D possibly matching TRBD1 (6 bases). This CDR3 reads CASSLRGDNEQYF. CDR3 sequence (DNA): TGTGCCAGCAGCCTCCGAGGGGACAACGAGCAGTACTTC.